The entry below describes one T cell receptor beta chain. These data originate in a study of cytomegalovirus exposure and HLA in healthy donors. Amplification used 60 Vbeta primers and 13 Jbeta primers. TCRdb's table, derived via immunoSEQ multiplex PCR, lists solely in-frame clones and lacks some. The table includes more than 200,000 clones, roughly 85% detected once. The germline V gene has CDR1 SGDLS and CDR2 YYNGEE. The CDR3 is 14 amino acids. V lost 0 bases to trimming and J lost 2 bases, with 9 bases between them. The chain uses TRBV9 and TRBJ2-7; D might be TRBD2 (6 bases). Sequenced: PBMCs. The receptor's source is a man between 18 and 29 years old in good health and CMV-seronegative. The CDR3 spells CASSVGGGTYEQYF. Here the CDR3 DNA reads TGTGCCAGCAGCGTAGGGGGCGGGACCTACGAGCAGTACTTC.